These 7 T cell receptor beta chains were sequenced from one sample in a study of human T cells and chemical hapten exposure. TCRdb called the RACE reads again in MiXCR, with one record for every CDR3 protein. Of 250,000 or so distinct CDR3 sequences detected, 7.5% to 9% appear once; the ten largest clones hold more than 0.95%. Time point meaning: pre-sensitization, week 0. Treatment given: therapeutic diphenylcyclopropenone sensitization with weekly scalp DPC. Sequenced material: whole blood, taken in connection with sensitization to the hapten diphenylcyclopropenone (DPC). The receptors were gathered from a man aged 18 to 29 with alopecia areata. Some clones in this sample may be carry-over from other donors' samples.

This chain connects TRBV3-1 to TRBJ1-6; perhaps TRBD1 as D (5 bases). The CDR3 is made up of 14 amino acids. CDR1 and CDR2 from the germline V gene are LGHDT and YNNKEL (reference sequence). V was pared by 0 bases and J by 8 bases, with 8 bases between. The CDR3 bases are TGTGCCAGCAGCCAAGACAGGGCCTATTCACCCCTCCACTTT. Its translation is CASSQDRAYSPLHF.

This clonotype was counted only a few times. The CDR3 spells CASSLSVGPSSYNEQFF. The CDR3 DNA reads as TGTGCCAGCAGTTTATCGGTAGGCCCAAGCTCCTACAATGAGCAGTTCTTC. V and J are TRBV27 and TRBJ2-1; D remains ambiguous. Trimming pared 0 bases from V and 0 bases from J, leaving 12 bases between. Germline V lookup: CDR1 MNHEY, CDR2 SMNVEV (reference sequence). This CDR3 spans 17 amino acids.

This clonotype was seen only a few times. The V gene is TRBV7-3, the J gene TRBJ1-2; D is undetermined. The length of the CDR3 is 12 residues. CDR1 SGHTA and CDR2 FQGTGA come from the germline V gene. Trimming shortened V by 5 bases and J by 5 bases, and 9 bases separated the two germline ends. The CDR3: CASSRKLYGYTF. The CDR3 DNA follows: TGTGCCAGCAGCCGAAAGCTTTATGGCTACACCTTC.

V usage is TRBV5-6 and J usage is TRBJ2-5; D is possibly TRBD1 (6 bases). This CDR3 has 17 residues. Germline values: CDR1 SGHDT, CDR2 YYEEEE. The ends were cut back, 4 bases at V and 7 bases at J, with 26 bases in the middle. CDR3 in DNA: TGTGCCAGCAGCCATGAAGACACACAGGGCATAAGGAGGACCCAGTACTTC. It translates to CASSHEDTQGIRRTQYF. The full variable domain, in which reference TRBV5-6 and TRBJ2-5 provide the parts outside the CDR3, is DAGVTQSPTHLIKTRGQQVTLRCSPKSGHDTVSWYQQALGQGPQFIFQYYEEEERQRGNFPDRFSGHQFPNYSSELNVNALLLGDSALYLCASSHEDTQGIRRTQYFGPGTRLLVL.

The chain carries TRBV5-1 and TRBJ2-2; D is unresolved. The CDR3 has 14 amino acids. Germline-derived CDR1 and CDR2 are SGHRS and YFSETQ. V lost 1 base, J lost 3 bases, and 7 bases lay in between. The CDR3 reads CASSLSPDTGELFF. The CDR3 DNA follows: TGCGCCAGCAGCTTGAGTCCCGACACCGGGGAGCTGTTTTTT.

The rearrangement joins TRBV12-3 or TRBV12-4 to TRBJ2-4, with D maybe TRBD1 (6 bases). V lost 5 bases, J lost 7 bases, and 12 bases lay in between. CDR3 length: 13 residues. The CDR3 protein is CASSKGTFNIQYF. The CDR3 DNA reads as TGTGCCAGCAGTAAGGGGACATTCAACATTCAGTACTTC.

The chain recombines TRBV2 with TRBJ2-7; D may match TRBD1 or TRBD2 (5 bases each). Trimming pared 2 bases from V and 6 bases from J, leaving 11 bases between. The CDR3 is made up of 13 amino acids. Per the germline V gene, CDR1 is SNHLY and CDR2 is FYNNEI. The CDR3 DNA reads TGTGCCAGCAGTGAACAGGGAGTGGGCGAGCAGTACGTC. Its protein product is CASSEQGVGEQYV.